The clone carrying this T cell receptor beta chain has a handful of counts. This sample is drawn from a study of blood T cell repertoires in COVID-19. Study overall: PBMCs, B-cell-depleted T cells, or T cells were the source of the cDNA or gDNA that made up the material.

Here immunoSEQ multiplex PCR was the method, and the copy in TCRdb shows in-frame clones only, minus some. The table lists 350,000 or so clones, around 87% of them singletons. Seattle patient enrollment occurred during active infection, with longitudinal follow-up thereafter. The length of the CDR3 is 15 residues. V shed 7 bases, J shed 1 base, and the junction held 8 bases outside the gene matches. Germline-derived CDR1 and CDR2 are SNHLY and FYNNEI. This receptor was obtained from a woman younger than 45 with COVID-19, enrolled during active disease. The V gene is TRBV2, the J gene TRBJ2-7, with TRBD1 identical over 9 bases. Sequenced sample: peripheral blood. CDR3 in DNA: TGTGCCAGCACCCAGGGACAGGGAAATTCCTACGAGCAGTACTTC. It translates to CASTQGQGNSYEQYF.